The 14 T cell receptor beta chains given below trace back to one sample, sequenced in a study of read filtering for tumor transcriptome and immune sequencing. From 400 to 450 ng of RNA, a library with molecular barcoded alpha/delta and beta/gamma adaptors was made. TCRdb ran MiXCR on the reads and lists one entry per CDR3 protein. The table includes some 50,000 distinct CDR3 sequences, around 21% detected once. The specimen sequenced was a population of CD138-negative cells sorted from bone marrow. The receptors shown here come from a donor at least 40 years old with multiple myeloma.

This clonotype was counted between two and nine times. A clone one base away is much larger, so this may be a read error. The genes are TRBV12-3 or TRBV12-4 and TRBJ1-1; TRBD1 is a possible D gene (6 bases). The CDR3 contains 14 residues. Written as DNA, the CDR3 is TGTGCCAGCAGTTTAACAGGGAAAGGGACTGGAGCTTTCTTT. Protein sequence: CASSLTGKGTGAFF.

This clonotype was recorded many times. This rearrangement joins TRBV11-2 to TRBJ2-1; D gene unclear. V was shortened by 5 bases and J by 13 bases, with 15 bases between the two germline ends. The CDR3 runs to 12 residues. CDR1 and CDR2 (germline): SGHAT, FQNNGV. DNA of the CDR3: TGTGCCAGCAGCCCCGTAAGTCTTGCCCAGTTCTTC. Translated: CASSPVSLAQFF.

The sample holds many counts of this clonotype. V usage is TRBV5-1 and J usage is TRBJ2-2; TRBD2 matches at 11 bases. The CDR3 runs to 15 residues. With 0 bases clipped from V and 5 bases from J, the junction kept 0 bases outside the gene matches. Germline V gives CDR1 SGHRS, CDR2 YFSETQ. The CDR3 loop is CASSLGTSGTGELFF. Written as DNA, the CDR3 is TGCGCCAGCAGCTTGGGGACTAGCGGGACCGGGGAGCTGTTTTTT. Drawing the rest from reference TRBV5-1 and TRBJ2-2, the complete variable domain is KAGVTQTPRYLIKTRGQQVTLSCSPISGHRSVSWYQQTPGQGLQFLFEYFSETQRNKGNFPGRFSGRQFSNSRSEMNVSTLELGDSALYLCASSLGTSGTGELFFGEGSRLTVL.

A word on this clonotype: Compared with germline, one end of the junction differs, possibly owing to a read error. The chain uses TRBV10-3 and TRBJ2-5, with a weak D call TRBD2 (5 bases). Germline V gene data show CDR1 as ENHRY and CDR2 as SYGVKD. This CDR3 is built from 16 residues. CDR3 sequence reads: CAISESIREPQETQYF. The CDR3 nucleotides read TGTGCCATTAGTGAGTCGATAAGGGAGCCTCAGGAGACCCAGTACTTC.

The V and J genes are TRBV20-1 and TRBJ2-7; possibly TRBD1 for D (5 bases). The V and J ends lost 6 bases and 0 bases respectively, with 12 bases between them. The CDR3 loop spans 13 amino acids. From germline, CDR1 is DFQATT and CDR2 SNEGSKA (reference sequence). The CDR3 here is CSAAGLSSYEQYF. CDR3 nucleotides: TGCAGTGCGGCAGGGTTAAGCTCCTACGAGCAGTACTTC.

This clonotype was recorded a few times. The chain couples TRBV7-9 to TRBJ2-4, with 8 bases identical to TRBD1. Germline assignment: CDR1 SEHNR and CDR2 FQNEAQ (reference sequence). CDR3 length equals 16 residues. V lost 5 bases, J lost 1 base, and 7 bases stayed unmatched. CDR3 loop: CASSPRQGNAKNIQYF. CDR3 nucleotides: TGTGCCAGCAGCCCTCGACAGGGGAACGCCAAAAACATTCAGTACTTC.

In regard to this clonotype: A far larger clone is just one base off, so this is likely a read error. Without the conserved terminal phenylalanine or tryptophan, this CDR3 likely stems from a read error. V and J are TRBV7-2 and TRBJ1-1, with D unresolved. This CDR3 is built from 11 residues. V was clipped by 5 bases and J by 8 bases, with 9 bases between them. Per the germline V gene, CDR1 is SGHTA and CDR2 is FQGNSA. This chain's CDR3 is CASSPLTEAFC. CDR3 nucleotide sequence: TGTGCCAGCAGCCCGCTGACAGAAGCTTTCTGT.

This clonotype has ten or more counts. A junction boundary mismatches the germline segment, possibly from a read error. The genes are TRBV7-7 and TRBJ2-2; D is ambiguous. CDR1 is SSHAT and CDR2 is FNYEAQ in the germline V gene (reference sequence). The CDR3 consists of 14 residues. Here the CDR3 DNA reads TGTGCTAGCAGCTTAGGTTATCGGGCCGGGGAGCTGTTTTTT. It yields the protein CASSLGYRAGELFF.

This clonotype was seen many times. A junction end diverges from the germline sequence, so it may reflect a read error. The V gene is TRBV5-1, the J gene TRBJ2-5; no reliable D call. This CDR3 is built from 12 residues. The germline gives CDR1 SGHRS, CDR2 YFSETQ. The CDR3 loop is CASSLDWAGQNF. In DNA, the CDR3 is TGCGCCAGCAGCTTGGATTGGGCAGGTCAGAACTTC. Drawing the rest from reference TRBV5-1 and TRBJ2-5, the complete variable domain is KAGVTQTPRYLIKTRGQQVTLSCSPISGHRSVSWYQQTPGQGLQFLFEYFSETQRNKGNFPGRFSGRQFSNSRSEMNVSTLELGDSALYLCASSLDWAGQNFGPGTRLLVL.

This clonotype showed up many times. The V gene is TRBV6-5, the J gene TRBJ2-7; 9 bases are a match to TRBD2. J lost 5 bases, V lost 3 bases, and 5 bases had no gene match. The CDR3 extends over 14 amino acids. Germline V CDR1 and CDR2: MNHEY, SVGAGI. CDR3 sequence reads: CASSYSGSGHEQYF. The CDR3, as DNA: TGTGCCAGCAGTTATAGCGGGAGTGGTCACGAGCAGTACTTC.

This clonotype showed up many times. CDR3 nucleotide sequence: TGTGCCAGCATCGGGGACTACAACTCCTACAATGAGCAGTTCTTC. Protein sequence: CASIGDYNSYNEQFF. The rearrangement uses TRBV5-5 and TRBJ2-1; 7 nucleotides align to TRBD2. CDR3 length: 15 residues. From germline, CDR1 is SGHKS and CDR2 YYEKEE (reference sequence). V gave up 6 bases and J gave up 0 bases; unmatched junction bases: 6.

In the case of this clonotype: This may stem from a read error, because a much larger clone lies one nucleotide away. CDR3 DNA sequence: TGTGCCAGCTCACCGCAAGGTAGTAATGAGCAGCTCTTC. Protein: CASSPQGSNEQLF. This chain connects TRBV18 to TRBJ2-1; D is uncertain. This CDR3 has 13 amino acids. Germline V gene lookup returns CDR1 KGHSH and CDR2 LQKENI.

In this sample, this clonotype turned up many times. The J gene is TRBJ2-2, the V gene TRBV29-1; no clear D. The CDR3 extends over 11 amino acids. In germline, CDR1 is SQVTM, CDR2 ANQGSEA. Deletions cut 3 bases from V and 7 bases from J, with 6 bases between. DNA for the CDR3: TGCAGCGTTGATGGTGGCGGGGAGCTGTTTTTT. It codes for CSVDGGGELFF.

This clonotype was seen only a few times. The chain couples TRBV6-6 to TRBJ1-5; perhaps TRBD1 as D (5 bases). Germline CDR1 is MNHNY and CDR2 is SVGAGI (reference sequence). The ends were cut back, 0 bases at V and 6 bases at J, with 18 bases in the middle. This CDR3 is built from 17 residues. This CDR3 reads CASSYSLRGRGPQPQHF. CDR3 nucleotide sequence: TGTGCCAGCAGTTACTCACTGAGGGGAAGAGGCCCTCAGCCCCAGCATTTT.